What follows are 28 T cell receptor beta chains derived from one specimen sequenced in a study of naive and memory T cell subsets. Both TRBC1 and TRBC2 were covered by a beta constant-region primer of two equimolar oligonucleotides. TCRdb passed the UMI-ligation and nested PCR reads through MiXCR, listing each CDR3 protein once. This sample has over 25,000 distinct CDR3 sequences, with around 10% found just once. The sequenced material came from effector memory CD4+ T cells from blood. Subset noted: effector memory, CD45RA- CD27-. These receptors were collected from a human donor in good health.

This clonotype was detected only a few times. The chain joins TRBV14 to TRBJ1-3; D is unresolved. The germline V gene encodes CDR1 SGHDN and CDR2 FVKESK. Trimming removed 1 base at V and 0 bases at J, with 16 bases between. The CDR3 covers 18 residues. CDR3 loop: CASSQGSLRQSSGNTIYF. The CDR3 DNA reads as TGTGCCAGCAGCCAAGGCTCCCTGAGACAAAGCTCTGGAAACACCATATATTTT.

This clonotype was counted a few times. The chain links TRBV7-2 to TRBJ2-3; 9 bases are a match to TRBD2. V dropped 5 bases and J dropped 6; count of bases not matched to a gene: 9. The CDR3 spans 15 residues. CDR1 and CDR2 (germline): SGHTA, FQGNSA. Here the CDR3 DNA reads TGTGCCAGCAGCCAAAGGCGGGGGGGGACTGATACGCAGTATTTT. This encodes CASSQRRGGTDTQYF.

This clonotype was counted ten times or more. The V gene is TRBV5-1, the J gene TRBJ2-7; the match to TRBD1 covers 9 bases. J was trimmed by 2 bases and V by 0 bases; bases with no gene match: 3. This CDR3 is built from 15 residues. The germline gives CDR1 SGHRS, CDR2 YFSETQ. As DNA, the CDR3 is TGCGCCAGCAGCTTGGGGACAGGGGATGCCTACGAGCAGTACTTC. Translated, it gives CASSLGTGDAYEQYF.

Ten or more counts support this clonotype. The V and J genes are TRBV5-6 and TRBJ2-1; 8 bases map to TRBD2. V shed 5 bases, J shed 2 bases, and the junction held 6 bases outside the gene matches. The germline V gene encodes CDR1 SGHDT and CDR2 YYEEEE. The CDR3 loop spans 15 amino acids. CDR3 sequence (DNA): TGTGCCAGCAGAGAAGCGGGAGAACCCTACAATGAGCAGTTCTTC. Translation gives CASREAGEPYNEQFF.

CDR3 sequence reads: CASSSRTSGGTGELFF. The CDR3 nucleotides read TGTGCCAGCAGTTCCCGGACTAGCGGGGGCACCGGGGAGCTGTTTTTT. The V gene is TRBV27, the J gene TRBJ2-2; the match to TRBD2 covers 13 bases. From germline, CDR1 is MNHEY and CDR2 SMNVEV (reference sequence). The CDR3 is 16 amino acids. The V and J ends lost 4 bases and 4 bases, in that order; junction bases with no gene match: 3.

This clonotype came up many times. V and J are TRBV7-2 and TRBJ2-7, with D unclear. Germline CDR1 is SGHTA and CDR2 is FQGNSA. This CDR3 spans 14 amino acids. V shed 1 base and J shed 3 bases, with 10 bases lying between them. The CDR3 nucleotides read TGTGCCAGCAGCTTAGGTCGATCCGGCTACGAGCAGTACTTC. Translation gives CASSLGRSGYEQYF.

Notes on this clonotype: A read error is possible here, since a much larger clone lies one base away. V usage is TRBV7-9 and J usage is TRBJ2-1, with 8 bases identical to TRBD2. Germline CDR1 is SEHNR and CDR2 is FQNEAQ (reference sequence). The CDR3 runs to 16 residues. The CDR3 loop is CASNLKKSGGVDEQFF. For the CDR3, the DNA is TGTGCCAGCAACTTAAAAAAGAGCGGGGGTGTCGATGAGCAGTTCTTC.

In the case of this clonotype: This may come from a read error, since a much larger clone is one base off. The V call is TRBV7-2, the J call TRBJ2-2, with 8 positions matching TRBD1. The CDR3 length is 14 residues. CDR1 SGHTA and CDR2 FQGNSA come from the germline V gene. CDR3 sequence: CAGRLDRGTGELFF. The DNA of the CDR3 is TGTGCCGGCAGACTCGACAGGGGCACCGGGGAGCTGTTTTTT.

The genes are TRBV2 and TRBJ2-1, with TRBD1 matching 8 bases. CDR3 length: 15 amino acids. In germline, CDR1 is SNHLY, CDR2 FYNNEI. The trim removed 6 bases at V and 6 bases at J, leaving 10 bases unmatched. The CDR3 is CASSLDRGVGNEQFF. The CDR3 nucleotides read TGTGCCAGCAGCTTAGACAGGGGTGTCGGCAATGAGCAGTTCTTC.

V and J are TRBV19 and TRBJ2-3; 12 positions agree with TRBD2. Germline CDR1 is LNHDA and CDR2 is SQIVND (reference sequence). With 9 bases clipped from V and 4 bases from J, the junction kept 5 bases outside the gene matches. CDR3 length: 14 residues. CDR3 amino acids: CASASSGRADTQYF. The CDR3 nucleotides are TGTGCCAGCGCCTCTAGCGGGAGGGCAGATACGCAGTATTTT. Variable domain in full (rest from reference TRBV19 and TRBJ2-3): DGGITQSPKYLFRKEGQNVTLSCEQNLNHDAMYWYRQDPGQGLRLIYYSQIVNDFQKGDIAEGYSVSREKKESFPLTVTSAQKNPTAFYLCASASSGRADTQYFGPGTRLTVL.

The chain is built from TRBV7-2 and TRBJ2-5; D call uncertain. The germline CDR1 and CDR2 sequences are SGHTA and FQGNSA. V lost 5 bases and J 5 bases, leaving 18 bases between the germline ends. The CDR3 extends over 15 amino acids. The CDR3: CASSPGRMLRETQYF. CDR3 DNA sequence: TGTGCCAGCAGCCCCGGACGTATGCTCCGGGAGACCCAGTACTTC. Looking up the rest from reference TRBV7-2 and TRBJ2-5 gives the full variable domain: GAGVSQSPSNKVTEKGKDVELRCDPISGHTALYWYRQSLGQGLEFLIYFQGNSAPDKSGLPSDRFSAERTGGSVSTLTIQRTQQEDSAVYLCASSPGRMLRETQYFGPGTRLLVL.

This clonotype qualifies as medium-sized. This chain joins TRBV7-9 and TRBJ2-5, with D possibly matching TRBD2 (6 bases). The CDR3 length is 14 residues. Trimming took 6 bases from V and 4 from J, leaving 15 bases between them. Germline assignment: CDR1 SEHNR and CDR2 FQNEAQ (reference sequence). In DNA, the CDR3 is TGTGCCAGCAGGGGGAAGGAGGGCCGAGAGACCCAGTACTTC. Its protein product is CASRGKEGRETQYF.

This clonotype occurred a few times. V is TRBV4-3 and J is TRBJ2-5; the D is unclear. Looked up from germline, CDR1 is LGHNA and CDR2 is YSLEER. V dropped 0 bases and J dropped 5 bases, with 16 bases sitting between them. This CDR3 spans 16 amino acids. DNA of the CDR3: TGCGCCAGCAGCCAAGATCTGGTTTCGGCATCGGAGACCCAGTACTTC. It is translated as CASSQDLVSASETQYF.

In its sample, this clonotype was seen a few times. The J gene is TRBJ2-5, the V gene TRBV12-3 or TRBV12-4; D gene unclear. Trimming left V 7 bases short and J 1 base short, with 19 bases between. This CDR3 comprises 16 residues. As DNA, the CDR3 is TGTGCCAGCACTCCGCTACAGCCACCGCTCCAAGAGACCCAGTACTTC. Translating gives CASTPLQPPLQETQYF.

By share, this clonotype ranks as medium-sized. V usage is TRBV5-5 and J usage is TRBJ1-6; D is undetermined. This CDR3 spans 15 amino acids. Trimming removed 2 bases at V and 10 bases at J, with 16 bases between. Germline V gene lookup returns CDR1 SGHKS and CDR2 YYEKEE (reference sequence). CDR3 sequence (DNA): TGTGCCAGCAGCTTATCAGGCCCCATTACATCACCCCTCCACTTT. Protein: CASSLSGPITSPLHF.

This clonotype was detected ten times or more. The chain couples TRBV30 to TRBJ2-1; 7 nucleotides agree with TRBD2. In germline, CDR1 is GTSNPN, CDR2 SVGIG (reference sequence). The V and J ends lost 1 base and 8 bases, in that order; junction bases with no gene match: 11. The CDR3 sequence is 15 residues long. CDR3 residues: CAWSEGREFIDEQFF. CDR3 DNA: TGTGCCTGGAGTGAGGGGCGGGAGTTCATTGATGAGCAGTTCTTC.

This clonotype has at least ten counts. The chain is built from TRBV30 and TRBJ2-7; D is unresolved. Trimming stripped 0 bases from V and 2 bases from J, with 8 bases between. Germline V gene lookup returns CDR1 GTSNPN and CDR2 SVGIG (reference sequence). The CDR3 loop spans 13 amino acids. The DNA for the CDR3 is TGTGCCTGGAGTGTAAACAGAGCCTACGAGCAGTACTTC. It codes for CAWSVNRAYEQYF.

This clonotype showed up just a few times. This chain connects TRBV28 to TRBJ2-7; 10 bases fit TRBD1. From germline, CDR1 is MDHEN and CDR2 SYDVKM. This CDR3 contains 15 residues. Germline trimming cut 6 bases from V and 4 bases from J; bases unmatched to any gene: 9. In DNA form, the CDR3 reads TGTGCCAGCAGCCGAGTGGGACAGGGGAAGTACGAGCAGTACTTC. Its protein is CASSRVGQGKYEQYF.

In its sample, this clonotype was seen many times. The V and J genes are TRBV29-1 and TRBJ1-1; D gene ambiguous. CDR3 length equals 12 residues. Per germline, CDR1 SQVTM and CDR2 ANQGSEA. Trimming took off 2 bases at V and 1 base at J, with 5 bases between the two ends. Here the CDR3 reads CSVERQNTEAFF. CDR3 nucleotides: TGCAGCGTTGAAAGGCAGAACACTGAAGCTTTCTTT.

This clonotype was seen ten or more times. This chain connects TRBV20-1 to TRBJ2-7; D possibly uses TRBD1 or TRBD2 (6 bases each). The V end was cut by 6 bases, the J end by 3 bases, with 21 bases between. Germline V gene data show CDR1 as DFQATT and CDR2 as SNEGSKA (reference sequence). The CDR3 totals 15 residues. The CDR3 nucleotides read TGCAGTGCCCCTTTCGGGGGAGGAGGGGGCTACGAGCAGTACTTC. Translated, it gives CSAPFGGGGGYEQYF.

Only a few counts were recorded for this clonotype. V is TRBV6-2 or TRBV6-3 and J is TRBJ2-5; maybe TRBD1 (5 bases). Germline lookup yields CDR1 MNHEY and CDR2 SVGEGT. V lost 7 bases and J 2 bases, leaving 8 bases between the germline ends. The CDR3 is 12 amino acids. The CDR3 loop is CASNRQQETQYF. The CDR3 nucleotides are TGTGCCAGCAACAGACAGCAAGAGACCCAGTACTTC.

V is TRBV7-2 and J is TRBJ1-6, with D possibly TRBD1 on 5 matching bases. The V gene's germline CDR1 is SGHTA and CDR2 FQGNSA. Trimming pared 2 bases from V and 6 bases from J, leaving 11 bases between. CDR3 length: 15 residues. The CDR3: CASSLQQVLNSPLHF. The DNA of the CDR3 is TGTGCCAGCAGCTTACAACAGGTTCTTAATTCACCCCTCCACTTT. Full variable domain (remainder filled in from reference TRBV7-2 and TRBJ1-6): GAGVSQSPSNKVTEKGKDVELRCDPISGHTALYWYRQSLGQGLEFLIYFQGNSAPDKSGLPSDRFSAERTGGSVSTLTIQRTQQEDSAVYLCASSLQQVLNSPLHFGNGTRLTVT.

This clonotype was seen many times. The chain combines TRBV5-6 with TRBJ2-7, with a weak D call TRBD2 (6 bases). The CDR3 length is 14 residues. V lost 3 bases to trimming and J lost 7 bases, with 17 bases between them. The germline V gene encodes CDR1 SGHDT and CDR2 YYEEEE. CDR3 in DNA: TGTGCCAGCAGCTACCAACGGACAAGCGGGGAGCAGTACTTC. Translation: CASSYQRTSGEQYF.

The chain is built from TRBV5-5 and TRBJ2-7; 8 nucleotides line up with TRBD2. Trimming at V came to 4 bases and at J to 2 bases, leaving 5 bases not matched to a gene. CDR1 is SGHKS, CDR2 YYEKEE, per germline (reference sequence). The CDR3 covers 14 residues. The CDR3: CASSQAGATYEQYF. In nucleotides, the CDR3 is TGTGCCAGCAGCCAAGCGGGAGCCACCTACGAGCAGTACTTC.

In its sample, this clonotype was seen many times. This chain links TRBV7-9 with TRBJ2-1; no definite D call. CDR1 and CDR2 from the germline V gene are SEHNR and FQNEAQ (reference sequence). V gave up 5 bases and J gave up 9 bases, with 11 bases separating them. This CDR3 spans 12 amino acids. The CDR3 nucleotides are TGTGCCAGCAGCCCCGACCGGACTGAGCAGTTCTTC. As protein: CASSPDRTEQFF.

The rearrangement links TRBV28 to TRBJ2-3; possibly TRBD2 for D (5 bases). CDR3 length: 14 amino acids. CDR1 MDHEN and CDR2 SYDVKM come from the germline V gene. Trimming stripped 8 bases from V and 1 base from J, with 13 bases between. CDR3 nucleotide sequence: TGTGCCAGCGACGGGGAGTTTGGCACAGATACGCAGTATTTT. Protein: CASDGEFGTDTQYF.

This clonotype was seen a handful of times. The V call is TRBV6-2 or TRBV6-3, the J call TRBJ2-5, with 10 bases that match TRBD1. CDR3 size: 15 residues. Germline CDR1 is MNHEY and CDR2 is SVGEGT. J gave up 5 bases and V 6 bases, and 9 bases lay outside the gene matches. The CDR3 nucleotides are TGTGCCAGCAGACTCGACAGGGGGCGCGTGGAGACCCAGTACTTC. Protein product: CASRLDRGRVETQYF.

The V gene is TRBV28, the J gene TRBJ2-7; possibly TRBD1 or TRBD2 for D (6 bases each). Germline V lookup: CDR1 MDHEN, CDR2 SYDVKM. The CDR3 is 15 residues long. V lost 8 bases and J 0 bases, leaving 17 bases between the germline ends. The CDR3 region has the DNA TGTGCCAGCCGGGAGCATGGGGACACCTCCTACGAGCAGTACTTC. Translated, it gives CASREHGDTSYEQYF.